This TCR beta chain was identified during a study of CD8+ T cells in alopecia areata. Across the whole study: Severity was scored as percentage of affected scalp area in treated patients.

Investigators isolated RNA and reverse transcribed it into cDNA to act as the sequencing template. Some clones are missing from TCRdb's copy, which holds only in-frame ones; the method was immunoSEQ multiplex PCR. The table shows more than 90,000 clones, with about 61% occurring only once. The treatment denotes: oral pan-JAK inhibitor, 5-10 mg twice daily. Germline V gives CDR1 MGHDK, CDR2 SYGVNS. The CDR3 extends over 13 amino acids. Trimming took off 5 bases at V and 8 bases at J, with 15 bases between the two ends. This TCR was sampled from a human donor with alopecia areata. Sequenced here: CD8+ T cells sorted from blood, sampled at week 4, from a patient treated with tofacitinib. J is TRBJ1-2 and V is TRBV25-1; D perhaps matches TRBD1 (6 bases). CDR3 loop: CASSTYRATGYTF. Written as DNA, the CDR3 is TGTGCCAGCAGTACTTACAGGGCGACGGGCTACACCTTC.